The entry below describes one T cell receptor (beta chain). Antigen: not known. Repertoires were generated with immunoSEQ multiplex PCR, while TCRdb's copy carries only in-frame clones and drops some. The repertoire includes around 130,000 clones, 80% to 90% of them detected once, and under 9% sits in the top ten. The V gene lost 4 bases and the J gene lost 7 bases, with 8 bases spanning the gap. The CDR3 is 13 residues long. CDR1 and CDR2 from the germline V gene are ENHRY and SYGVKD. The data derive from a study of T cell responses to AZD1222 COVID-19 vaccine. Study-level results: Most donors were white British and more were female, and clonal diversity was possibly underestimated. The span of vaccine-associated CD4 TCRs extended across spike, with dominance at 160-218 and 743-854. Baseline seropositives among AZD1222 recipients totaled only 5 to 7.

The J gene is TRBJ1-6, the V gene TRBV10-3; D is possibly TRBD1 (5 bases). Material: peripheral blood, obtained on day 0 of AZD1222 vaccination. The sequence was collected from an adult in good health. The CDR3 DNA follows: TGTGCCATCAGTGGGGACGGAAATTCACCCCTCCACTTT. Protein product: CAISGDGNSPLHF.